These 27 T cell receptor beta chains were all obtained from the same sample, sequenced in a study of early T cells in non-severe SARS-CoV-2 infection. TCRdb fed the 5' RACE reads into MiXCR, producing one record per CDR3 protein. The repertoire holds over 45,000 distinct CDR3 sequences, with 5.6% as singletons. The sequenced sample consisted of whole blood. The receptor source for this set is an adult who was a healthcare worker with PCR-confirmed SARS-CoV-2 infection or an uninfected control (not recorded which).

In nucleotides, the CDR3 is TGCAGGCCATTCGACCAAAGCACAGATACGCAGTATTTT. Amino acids: CRPFDQSTDTQYF. The rearrangement uses TRBV20-1 and TRBJ2-3; D gene ambiguous. The CDR3 has 13 amino acids. Per germline, CDR1 DFQATT and CDR2 SNEGSKA (reference sequence).

For this clonotype: The CDR3 ends on some other residue instead of the conserved phenylalanine or tryptophan, so this is likely a read error. The chain joins TRBV6-6 to TRBJ2-7, with D possibly TRBD1 on 5 matching bases. Germline CDR1 is MNHNY and CDR2 is SVGAGI (reference sequence). V lost 4 bases, J lost 4 bases, and 8 bases lay in between. This CDR3 is built from 12 residues. CDR3 DNA: TGTGCCAGCAGTTCCTCAGGGTACGAGCAGTACTCC. This translates into CASSSSGYEQYS.

The chain employs TRBV19 and TRBJ2-2; D remains unclear. Germline V gene data show CDR1 as LNHDA and CDR2 as SQIVND (reference sequence). V was trimmed by 9 bases and J by 4 bases, leaving 21 bases between them. The CDR3 is 16 amino acids. CDR3: CASRKAGAMGTGELFF. The CDR3 nucleotides read TGTGCCAGCAGAAAAGCAGGAGCTATGGGCACCGGGGAGCTGTTTTTT.

This clonotype was detected ten times or more. The gene calls are TRBV5-1 and TRBJ1-1; TRBD1 matches 7 bases. V shed 5 bases, J shed 4 bases, and the junction held 11 bases outside the gene matches. CDR3 size: 15 residues. Germline CDR1 reads SGHRS; CDR2 reads YFSETQ. CDR3 in amino acids: CASSQQGTTTTEAFF. For the CDR3, the DNA is TGCGCCAGCAGTCAACAGGGGACGACGACCACTGAAGCTTTCTTT.

This clonotype showed up many times. The chain links TRBV20-1 to TRBJ1-4, with unresolved D. This CDR3 comprises 12 residues. CDR1 DFQATT and CDR2 SNEGSKA come from the germline V gene (reference sequence). With 4 bases removed from V and 8 bases from J, the gap between germline ends came to 11 bases. The CDR3 spells CSAKPPGEKLFF. The CDR3 DNA sequence: TGCAGTGCTAAGCCACCTGGAGAAAAACTGTTTTTT.

This clonotype has a count of ten or more. This chain links TRBV21-1 with TRBJ2-4; the table names TRBD2, a call not compared with the DNA. TRBV21-1 is flagged as a pseudogene. The CDR3 is 17 residues long. The CDR3 protein is CASSKAASGVDENIQYF. CDR3 nucleotides: TGTGCCAGCAGCAAAGCAGCTTCGGGAGTAGATGAAAACATTCAGTACTTC.

This clonotype was picked up many times. One junction end does not reproduce the germline sequence, and a read error may be involved. The CDR3 sequence: CASSENSENTIYF. The CDR3 region has the DNA TGTGCCAGCAGTGAGAACTCTGAAAACACCATATATTTT. The chain joins TRBV25-1 to TRBJ1-3; D is ambiguous. Germline values: CDR1 MGHDK, CDR2 SYGVNS. The CDR3 loop spans 13 amino acids.

The table lists this clonotype with many counts. The J gene is TRBJ1-2, the V gene TRBV23-1; the D is unclear. TRBV23-1 carries the ORF label, with uncertain function. V gave up 2 bases and J gave up 1 base, with 2 bases separating them. The CDR3 extends over 12 amino acids. The CDR3 DNA follows: TGCGCCAGCAGTCAAGATAACTATGGCTACACCTTC. This translates into CASSQDNYGYTF.

This clonotype has at least ten counts. The chain employs TRBV12-3 or TRBV12-4 and TRBJ1-5; TRBD1 matches 12 bases. V was clipped by 6 bases and J by 9 bases; unmatched bases: 9. CDR3 length: 15 residues. CDR3 region: CASRPGTGGGGPQHF. The CDR3 nucleotides read TGTGCCAGCAGGCCCGGGACAGGGGGCGGTGGGCCCCAGCATTTT.

Of note for this clonotype: Given a much more abundant clone one base away, this may be a read error. The chain links TRBV30 to TRBJ1-1, with 12 bases fitting TRBD1. The V segment lost 8 bases and the J segment 6 bases; nucleotides outside the gene matches: 4. The CDR3 runs to 12 residues. Germline lookup yields CDR1 GTSNPN and CDR2 SVGIG (reference sequence). The chain's CDR3 is CAGGTGGPEAFF. CDR3 DNA: TGTGCCGGCGGGACAGGGGGCCCTGAAGCTTTCTTT.

This clonotype was seen ten or more times. The germline gene is not matched at one end of the junction; a read error may be the cause. This sequence joins TRBV20-1 and TRBJ1-2; 7 bases map to TRBD1. Germline values: CDR1 DFQATT, CDR2 SNEGSKA (reference sequence). The CDR3 covers 12 residues. The CDR3 protein is CSGTWTGYGYTF. The CDR3 DNA follows: TGCAGTGGGACTTGGACAGGCTATGGATACACCTTC.

The chain recombines TRBV12-3 or TRBV12-4 with TRBJ2-5; 7 bases agree with TRBD2. The CDR3 covers 16 residues. V trimming: 7 bases; J trimming: 4 bases; junction bases outside the gene matches: 15. CDR3 loop: CASNEAGRGLAETQYF. The DNA for the CDR3 is TGTGCCAGCAACGAGGCCGGGCGGGGGTTGGCAGAGACCCAGTACTTC.

This clonotype appeared a few times. CDR3 DNA sequence: TGTGCCAGCAGTTCAGACAGTTCAACTAATGAAAAACTGTTTTTT. It is translated as CASSSDSSTNEKLFF. The V and J genes are TRBV6-5 and TRBJ1-4, with D tentatively TRBD1 (5 bases). Germline assignment: CDR1 MNHEY and CDR2 SVGAGI. The CDR3 sequence is 15 residues long. The V end was cut by 4 bases, the J end by 0 bases, with 9 bases between.

This clonotype was recorded many times. V gene TRBV4-3 combines with J gene TRBJ1-6, with TRBD1 matching 7 bases. Germline loops: CDR1 LGHNA, CDR2 YSLEER. With 4 bases clipped from V and 7 bases from J, the junction kept 4 bases outside the gene matches. The CDR3 runs to 14 residues. The CDR3 loop is CASSRGQWNSPLHF. CDR3 coding DNA: TGCGCCAGCAGCCGGGGACAGTGGAATTCACCCCTCCACTTT.

This clonotype was counted many times. The genes are TRBV4-1 and TRBJ2-2, with D uncertain. Germline CDR1 reads MGHRA; CDR2 reads YSYEKL. This CDR3 region has 15 residues. The V and J ends lost 0 bases and 7 bases respectively, with 12 bases between them. The CDR3 is CASSQEPEIIGELFF. CDR3 bases: TGCGCCAGCAGCCAAGAGCCGGAAATCATCGGGGAGCTGTTTTTT.

This clonotype appeared a few times. This sequence joins TRBV12-3 or TRBV12-4 and TRBJ1-1, with 8 bases that match TRBD1. This CDR3 is 16 amino acids long. The V segment lost 6 bases and the J segment 0 bases; nucleotides outside the gene matches: 9. The CDR3 region has the DNA TGTGCCAGCAGCTCCGGGACAGGTTACATGAACACTGAAGCTTTCTTT. Translating gives CASSSGTGYMNTEAFF.

This clonotype has ten or more counts. The CDR3, as DNA: TGTGCCAGTAGGCTAGCGGAGAGCTACGAGCAGTACTTC. This codes for CASRLAESYEQYF. The rearrangement uses TRBV19 and TRBJ2-7, with TRBD2 identical over 7 bases. Losses at the gene ends were 6 bases for V and 3 bases for J; bases not matched to a gene: 5. Per germline, CDR1 LNHDA and CDR2 SQIVND (reference sequence). The CDR3 covers 13 residues.

This clonotype was seen at least ten times. The J gene is TRBJ2-3, the V gene TRBV7-6; a possible D gene is TRBD2 (5 bases). The germline gives CDR1 SGHVS, CDR2 FNYEAQ. CDR3 size: 14 residues. The V end lost 1 base, the J end lost 0 bases, and 5 bases lay between the germline ends. The CDR3: CASSLGTSTDTQYF. CDR3 in DNA: TGTGCCAGCAGCTTAGGGACTAGCACAGATACGCAGTATTTT.

Many counts were recorded for this clonotype. The V gene is TRBV12-3 or TRBV12-4, the J gene TRBJ1-2, with TRBD1 identical over 7 bases. This CDR3 region has 15 residues. Trimming cost V 7 bases and J 7 bases; bases outside gene matches: 15. Here the CDR3 DNA reads TGTGCCAGCACATTGGAGGGGGCGCGAAGAGGTGGCTACACCTTC. This encodes CASTLEGARRGGYTF.

This clonotype has more than one count but fewer than ten. This chain links TRBV2 with TRBJ1-1; D call uncertain. Germline-derived CDR1 and CDR2 are SNHLY and FYNNEI. The V end lost 4 bases, the J end lost 3 bases, and 3 bases lay between the germline ends. This CDR3 is 11 amino acids long. Here the CDR3 reads CASSGDTEAFF. Here the CDR3 DNA reads TGTGCCAGCAGTGGGGACACTGAAGCTTTCTTT.

The chain uses TRBV7-6 and TRBJ2-6; TRBD1 matches 7 bases. The CDR3 contains 16 residues. V shed 5 bases and J 0 bases; nucleotides not matched to a gene: 4. Per germline, CDR1 SGHVS and CDR2 FNYEAQ. The CDR3 bases are TGTGCCAGCAGCCCCAGGACAGGCTCTGGGGCCAACGTCCTGACTTTC. Its translation: CASSPRTGSGANVLTF.

This sequence joins TRBV7-6 and TRBJ2-5, with D perhaps being TRBD1 or TRBD2 (6 bases each). Between the trimmed V and J ends, which lost 3 bases and 5 bases, there was a span of 13 bases. Germline V gives CDR1 SGHVS, CDR2 FNYEAQ. There are 14 residues in the CDR3. The CDR3 DNA sequence: TGTGCCAGCAGCTTGAACAGGGCGGGGGAGACCCAGTACTTC. Its protein product is CASSLNRAGETQYF. Filled out from reference TRBV7-6 and TRBJ2-5, the complete variable domain reads GAGVSQSPRYKVTKRGQDVALRCDPISGHVSLYWYRQALGQGPEFLTYFNYEAQQDKSGLPNDRFSAERPEGSISTLTIQRTEQRDSAMYRCASSLNRAGETQYFGPGTRLLVL.

This clonotype came up many times. The rearrangement uses TRBV6-5 and TRBJ2-2; 7 bases line up with TRBD1. Germline values: CDR1 MNHEY, CDR2 SVGAGI. The CDR3 sequence is 14 residues long. The J segment lost 4 bases and the V segment lost 5 bases, leaving 4 bases of the junction unmatched. CDR3 loop: CASSRQGSTGELFF. The CDR3 bases are TGTGCCAGCAGTAGACAGGGCTCCACCGGGGAGCTGTTTTTT.

A few counts support this clonotype. The chain carries TRBV5-1 and TRBJ1-1; D not certain. The germline V gene has CDR1 SGHRS and CDR2 YFSETQ. The CDR3 consists of 14 residues. V was clipped by 0 bases and J by 4 bases, with 10 bases between them. The DNA for the CDR3 is TGCGCCAGCAGCTTGGGGCGCCGCGGCACTGAAGCTTTCTTT. Residues: CASSLGRRGTEAFF.

This clonotype was seen only a few times. The chain uses TRBV11-2 and TRBJ2-7, with D perhaps assigned TRBD1 or TRBD2 (5 bases each). V lost 6 bases, J lost 0 bases, and 21 bases lay in between. This CDR3 has 17 amino acids. Germline V CDR1 and CDR2: SGHAT, FQNNGV. CDR3 in DNA: TGTGCCAGCAGATCCAGCCCCGGGACGGTGAGCTCCTACGAGCAGTACTTC. This gives the protein CASRSSPGTVSSYEQYF.

CDR3 bases: TGTGCCAGCAGCGGGACTAGCGGGAGGTTCAACGAGCAGTACTTC. Protein sequence: CASSGTSGRFNEQYF. This chain connects TRBV2 to TRBJ2-7, with 15 nucleotides matching TRBD2. This CDR3 region has 15 residues. V shed 6 bases, J shed 5 bases, and the junction held 5 bases outside the gene matches. The germline V gene encodes CDR1 SNHLY and CDR2 FYNNEI.

This clonotype has more than one count but fewer than ten. The V call is TRBV6-5, the J call TRBJ2-3; D unclear. Per germline, CDR1 MNHEY and CDR2 SVGAGI. The CDR3 length is 12 residues. With 10 bases removed from V and 1 base from J, the gap between germline ends came to 9 bases. CDR3 nucleotides: TGTGCCACCAGAACGGGCACAGATACGCAGTATTTT. It translates to CATRTGTDTQYF.